Following are 22 T cell receptor beta chains from one sample sequenced in a study of CD8 T cells in Susac syndrome. Reverse transcription used about 0.45 to 1 ug RNA and random hexamers. A single record per CDR3 protein comes from TCRdb applying MiXCR to the immunoSEQ multiplex PCR reads. The data show 100,000 to 150,000 distinct CDR3 sequences, 85% to 95% seen once. Input material: CD8+ T cells from PBMCs. Source of these receptors: a human donor with multiple sclerosis.

V usage is TRBV12-5 and J usage is TRBJ2-5; D uncertain. The CDR3 extends over 14 amino acids. The germline gives CDR1 LGHNT, CDR2 FRNRAP. Trimming took off 1 base at V and 2 bases at J, with 8 bases between the two ends. The DNA of the CDR3 is TGTGCTAGTGGTTTGGATGGCTGGCAAGAGACCCAGTACTTC. Its translation: CASGLDGWQETQYF.

The chain links TRBV3-1 to TRBJ2-5; D ambiguous. Germline-derived CDR1 and CDR2 are LGHDT and YNNKEL (reference sequence). V lost 4 bases to trimming and J lost 2 bases, with 14 bases between them. The CDR3 runs to 15 residues. The CDR3 nucleotides are TGTGCCAGCAGCCCAACTAACGGCCAGCAAGAGACCCAGTACTTC. Its translation: CASSPTNGQQETQYF.

The chain uses TRBV25-1 and TRBJ2-1; D perhaps matches TRBD1 (6 bases). The CDR3 extends over 12 amino acids. The V end lost 4 bases, the J end lost 5 bases, and 6 bases lay between the germline ends. Germline lookup yields CDR1 MGHDK and CDR2 SYGVNS. The CDR3 DNA reads TGTGCCAGCAGTGGGGACAACAATGAGCAGTTCTTC. Protein sequence: CASSGDNNEQFF.

This chain uses TRBV24-1 with TRBJ1-5; D uncertain. V lost 1 base to trimming and J lost 0 bases, with 3 bases between them. Germline V gives CDR1 KGHDR, CDR2 SFDVKD. This CDR3 contains 14 residues. CDR3: CATSDLISNQPQHF. The CDR3 DNA follows: TGTGCCACCAGTGATTTAATTAGCAATCAGCCCCAGCATTTT.

This chain joins TRBV6-6 and TRBJ2-5, with 7 bases identical to TRBD2. This CDR3 is 12 amino acids long. Germline loops: CDR1 MNHNY, CDR2 SVGAGI (reference sequence). The V and J ends lost 8 bases and 3 bases, in that order; junction bases with no gene match: 3. The CDR3: CASSLAEETQYF. CDR3 bases: TGTGCCAGCTCCCTAGCGGAAGAGACCCAGTACTTC.

This clonotype occurred once. The chain links TRBV7-9 to TRBJ2-7; TRBD1 matches at 9 bases. The CDR3 has 15 residues. The germline gives CDR1 SEHNR, CDR2 FQNEAQ (reference sequence). V was pared by 4 bases and J by 3 bases, with 7 bases of the junction left unmatched. CDR3 DNA sequence: TGTGCCAGCAGCTCCCTCACGGGACAGGGCTACGAGCAGTACTTC. Translation: CASSSLTGQGYEQYF.

The genes are TRBV13 and TRBJ1-1; TRBD1 matches 7 bases. V lost 7 bases, J lost 0 bases, and 8 bases stayed unmatched. The CDR3 sequence is 15 residues long. The germline V gene has CDR1 PRHDT and CDR2 FYEKMQ (reference sequence). CDR3 sequence reads: CASNRQGRVNTEAFF. The DNA of the CDR3 is TGTGCCAGCAACCGACAGGGACGAGTGAACACTGAAGCTTTCTTT.

This clonotype appeared a single time. The chain uses TRBV20-1 and TRBJ1-1; 7 bases match TRBD1. After removal of 7 bases from V and 4 bases from J, the junction contained 9 bases not matched to a gene. The CDR3 has 13 amino acids. Germline CDR1 DFQATT, CDR2 SNEGSKA (reference sequence). Written as DNA, the CDR3 is TGCAGTGAGTACAGGGGAGGAAGCACTGAAGCTTTCTTT. Amino acid sequence: CSEYRGGSTEAFF.

The chain couples TRBV27 to TRBJ2-7; D uncertain. This CDR3 comprises 13 residues. CDR1 is MNHEY, CDR2 SMNVEV, per germline (reference sequence). Trimming took 0 bases from V and 5 from J, leaving 8 bases between them. DNA for the CDR3: TGTGCCAGCAGTTTATCGCCGGAAAACGAGCAGTACTTC. Translating it yields CASSLSPENEQYF.

The V and J genes are TRBV5-1 and TRBJ2-7; TRBD1 or TRBD2 may be the D gene (5 bases each). Germline assignment: CDR1 SGHRS and CDR2 YFSETQ. The CDR3 is 14 residues long. V was pared by 2 bases and J by 5 bases, with 14 bases between. CDR3 nucleotide sequence: TGCGCCAGCAGCTTTTCCCGGGGCGCCCACGAGCAGTACTTC. Its translation is CASSFSRGAHEQYF.

V gene TRBV4-1 combines with J gene TRBJ1-2; 7 bases match TRBD1. Trimming cost V 7 bases and J 3 bases; bases outside gene matches: 8. The CDR3 sequence is 14 residues long. The germline V gene has CDR1 MGHRA and CDR2 YSYEKL. The CDR3 protein is CASTPGQHDYGYTF. CDR3 bases: TGCGCCAGCACCCCGGGACAGCACGACTATGGCTACACCTTC.

The chain has TRBV7-9 and TRBJ1-1, with 7 nucleotides matching TRBD1. The trim removed 4 bases at V and 3 bases at J, leaving 8 bases unmatched. The CDR3 is made up of 15 amino acids. Germline CDR1 reads SEHNR; CDR2 reads FQNEAQ (reference sequence). CDR3 protein: CASSSDREVDTEAFF. In DNA, the CDR3 is TGTGCCAGCAGCTCCGACAGGGAGGTTGACACTGAAGCTTTCTTT. Full variable domain (remainder filled in from reference TRBV7-9 and TRBJ1-1): DTGVSQNPRHKITKRGQNVTFRCDPISEHNRLYWYRQTLGQGPEFLTYFQNEAQLEKSRLLSDRFSAERPKGSFSTLEIQRTEQGDSAMYLCASSSDREVDTEAFFGQGTRLTVV.

This clonotype was picked up one time. The chain joins TRBV5-6 to TRBJ1-1; D may be TRBD1 (6 bases). From germline, CDR1 is SGHDT and CDR2 YYEEEE. Trimming took off 5 bases at V and 1 base at J, with 9 bases between the two ends. The CDR3 runs 13 residues. This chain's CDR3 is CASSRRGNTEAFF. Written as DNA, the CDR3 is TGTGCCAGCAGTCGCAGGGGGAACACTGAAGCTTTCTTT.

The J gene is TRBJ2-4, the V gene TRBV5-4; perhaps TRBD1 as D (6 bases). Germline V gene lookup returns CDR1 SGHNT and CDR2 YYREEE (reference sequence). The V and J ends lost 2 bases and 0 bases respectively, with 12 bases between them. CDR3 size: 16 residues. In DNA, the CDR3 is TGTGCCAGCAGCTTCTACAGGGAAGTAGCCAAAAACATTCAGTACTTC. Translation gives CASSFYREVAKNIQYF.

The chain carries TRBV12-3 or TRBV12-4 and TRBJ2-6, with 8 bases identical to TRBD1. Trimming took 4 bases from V and 3 from J; bases not matched to a gene: 5. This CDR3 has 16 residues. CDR3 sequence reads: CASSSQQGGGANVLTF. The DNA of the CDR3 is TGTGCCAGCAGTTCTCAACAGGGGGGTGGGGCCAACGTCCTGACTTTC.

The rearrangement uses TRBV30 and TRBJ2-1; unclear D gene. CDR1 and CDR2 from the germline V gene are GTSNPN and SVGIG (reference sequence). V lost 0 bases and J lost 15, with 15 bases in between. The CDR3 is 12 amino acids. CDR3 coding DNA: TGTGCCTGGAGTGTAGACCTGGATTTAGCGTTCTTC. This gives the protein CAWSVDLDLAFF.

The chain has TRBV5-1 and TRBJ2-7, with no clear D. Germline V gene data show CDR1 as SGHRS and CDR2 as YFSETQ. The length of the CDR3 is 14 residues. Trimming shortened V by 4 bases and J by 3 bases, and 14 bases separated the two germline ends. CDR3 bases: TGCGCCAGCAGCGACATAAAAGACGACTACGAGCAGTACTTC. Residues: CASSDIKDDYEQYF.

This chain uses TRBV10-2 with TRBJ1-6; the match to TRBD1 covers 7 bases. Germline V gene data show CDR1 as WSHSY and CDR2 as SAAADI. V lost 6 bases to trimming and J lost 5 bases; unmatched junction nucleotides: 7. This CDR3 comprises 15 residues. The chain's CDR3 is CASSLGTEDNSPLHF. The CDR3 DNA sequence: TGCGCCAGCAGCCTCGGGACAGAAGATAATTCACCCCTCCACTTT.

The chain is built from TRBV27 and TRBJ1-1; D remains unclear. The CDR3 length is 11 residues. Per the germline V gene, CDR1 is MNHEY and CDR2 is SMNVEV (reference sequence). V lost 7 bases and J 1 base, leaving 4 bases between the germline ends. The CDR3 DNA is TGTGCCAGCAAGAGGAACACTGAAGCTTTCTTT. This sequence encodes CASKRNTEAFF.

The chain joins TRBV7-9 to TRBJ2-2; D remains unclear. V shed 1 base and J shed 0 bases, with 9 bases lying between them. CDR3 size: 16 residues. Per germline, CDR1 SEHNR and CDR2 FQNEAQ (reference sequence). The CDR3 DNA reads as TGTGCCAGCAGCTTAGATCAGGATTCGAACACCGGGGAGCTGTTTTTT. Its translation: CASSLDQDSNTGELFF.

The V call is TRBV6-5, the J call TRBJ2-1; D is possibly TRBD1 (6 bases). From germline, CDR1 is MNHEY and CDR2 SVGAGI. Trimming removed 8 bases from V and 2 bases from J, with 7 bases in between. This CDR3 spans 12 amino acids. The CDR3 sequence: CASGGPYNEQFF. The CDR3 nucleotides read TGTGCCAGCGGGGGCCCCTACAATGAGCAGTTCTTC.

As concerns this clonotype: Germline and junction disagree at one end, which may indicate a read error. The chain recombines TRBV27 with TRBJ1-2; no reliable D call. From germline, CDR1 is MNHEY and CDR2 SMNVEV (reference sequence). The length of the CDR3 is 13 residues. CDR3 sequence reads: CASSFGSAYGCTF. CDR3 DNA: TGTGCCAGCAGTTTCGGTTCGGCCTATGGCTGCACCTTC.